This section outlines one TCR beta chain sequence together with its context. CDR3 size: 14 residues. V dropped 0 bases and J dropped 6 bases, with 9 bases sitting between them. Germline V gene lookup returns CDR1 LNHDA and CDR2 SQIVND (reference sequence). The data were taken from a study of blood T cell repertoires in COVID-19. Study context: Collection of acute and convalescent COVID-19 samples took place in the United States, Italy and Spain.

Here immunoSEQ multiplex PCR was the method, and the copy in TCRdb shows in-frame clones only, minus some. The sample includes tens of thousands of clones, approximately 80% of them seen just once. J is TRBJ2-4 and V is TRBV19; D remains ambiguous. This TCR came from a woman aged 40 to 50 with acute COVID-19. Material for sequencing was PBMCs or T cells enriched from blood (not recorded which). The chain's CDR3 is CASSIDRSRNIQYF. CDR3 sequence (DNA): TGTGCCAGTAGTATAGATCGGAGCAGAAACATTCAGTACTTC.